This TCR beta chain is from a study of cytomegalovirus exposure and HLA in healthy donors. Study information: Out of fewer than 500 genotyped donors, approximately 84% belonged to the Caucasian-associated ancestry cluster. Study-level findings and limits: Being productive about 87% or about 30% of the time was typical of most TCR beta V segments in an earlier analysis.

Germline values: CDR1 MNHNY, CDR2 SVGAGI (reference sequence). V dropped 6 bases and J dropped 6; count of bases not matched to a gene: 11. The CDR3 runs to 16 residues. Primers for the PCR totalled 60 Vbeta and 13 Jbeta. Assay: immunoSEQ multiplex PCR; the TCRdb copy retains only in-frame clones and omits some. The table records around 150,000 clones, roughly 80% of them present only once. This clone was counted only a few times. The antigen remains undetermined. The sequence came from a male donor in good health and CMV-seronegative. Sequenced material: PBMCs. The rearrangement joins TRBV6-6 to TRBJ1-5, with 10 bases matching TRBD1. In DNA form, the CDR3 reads TGTGCCAGCAGCCAAATAGCGGGGACAGGGGTTCAGCCCCAGCATTTT. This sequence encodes CASSQIAGTGVQPQHF.